Following are 25 T cell receptor beta chains from one sample sequenced in a study of blood T cell repertoires in COVID-19. The repertoire was sequenced with immunoSEQ multiplex PCR; TCRdb's copy has only in-frame clones and lacks some. Altogether about 220,000 clones are present, 82% being singletons, with the ten largest covering roughly 3.5%. The sequencing sample was made of PBMCs or T cells enriched from blood (not recorded which). Receptors were obtained from a woman aged 55 to 70 who had recovered from COVID-19.

V usage is TRBV12-3 or TRBV12-4 and J usage is TRBJ2-5; no clear D. V dropped 7 bases and J dropped 5 bases, with 11 bases sitting between them. This CDR3 contains 12 residues. CDR3 loop: CASTQRLETQYF. CDR3 sequence (DNA): TGTGCCAGCACCCAACGACTCGAGACCCAGTACTTC.

The V gene is TRBV5-8, the J gene TRBJ2-1; D may be TRBD1 (6 bases). There are 17 residues in the CDR3. The V end lost 5 bases, the J end lost 6 bases, and 24 bases lay between the germline ends. Germline loops: CDR1 SGHTS, CDR2 YDEGEE. The DNA for the CDR3 is TGTGCCAGCAGTAACCGGTACAGGGCACCTACAGGCAATGAGCAGTTCTTC. Protein: CASSNRYRAPTGNEQFF.

The V gene is TRBV5-1, the J gene TRBJ2-5; 10 bases map to TRBD2. The CDR3 length is 16 residues. Germline V gene lookup returns CDR1 SGHRS and CDR2 YFSETQ. The junction had 5 bases not matched to a gene; V was cut back by 0 bases and J by 3 bases. This chain's CDR3 is CASSLVPAGGEETQYF. In DNA form, the CDR3 reads TGCGCCAGCAGCTTGGTGCCAGCGGGAGGGGAAGAGACCCAGTACTTC.

The sample holds a few counts of this clone. V usage is TRBV19 and J usage is TRBJ1-4, with D perhaps matching TRBD1 (5 bases). Trimming pared 3 bases from V and 10 bases from J, leaving 24 bases between. Germline lookup yields CDR1 LNHDA and CDR2 SQIVND (reference sequence). The CDR3 loop spans 17 amino acids. The CDR3: CASSIRSGNGGYGKLFF. The CDR3 DNA reads TGTGCCAGTAGTATCCGATCAGGGAATGGTGGTTACGGAAAACTGTTTTTT.

V and J are TRBV7-9 and TRBJ2-2; no reliable D call. CDR3 length equals 13 residues. Deletions cut 1 base from V and 8 bases from J, with 8 bases between. CDR1 SEHNR and CDR2 FQNEAQ come from the germline V gene (reference sequence). For the CDR3, the DNA is TGTGCCAGCAGCTTAGATCGAGGTGGGGAGCTGTTTTTT. Protein sequence: CASSLDRGGELFF. Variable domain in full (rest from reference TRBV7-9 and TRBJ2-2): DTGVSQNPRHKITKRGQNVTFRCDPISEHNRLYWYRQTLGQGPEFLTYFQNEAQLEKSRLLSDRFSAERPKGSFSTLEIQRTEQGDSAMYLCASSLDRGGELFFGEGSRLTVL.

V gene TRBV12-5 combines with J gene TRBJ2-2; 10 bases agree with TRBD2. The CDR3 is made up of 18 amino acids. Germline CDR1 is LGHNT and CDR2 is FRNRAP. Trimming took 2 bases from V and 2 from J; bases not matched to a gene: 8. The CDR3 region has the DNA TGTGCTAGTGGTTTGCCCCCTAGCGGGGGACGTAACACCGGGGAGCTGTTTTTT. This translates into CASGLPPSGGRNTGELFF.

This chain connects TRBV19 to TRBJ2-2, with 8 bases that match TRBD1. V trimming: 9 bases; J trimming: 5 bases; junction bases outside the gene matches: 5. The CDR3 runs 13 residues. The V gene's germline CDR1 is LNHDA and CDR2 SQIVND (reference sequence). The CDR3 DNA reads as TGTGCCAGCGGCAGGGGGCGGACCGGGGAGCTGTTTTTT. Its translation is CASGRGRTGELFF.

V usage is TRBV18 and J usage is TRBJ1-4; 7 bases agree with TRBD1. The CDR3 consists of 13 residues. The J segment lost 8 bases and the V segment lost 3 bases, leaving 3 bases of the junction unmatched. CDR1 and CDR2 from the germline V gene are KGHSH and LQKENI. In nucleotides, the CDR3 is TGTGCCAGCTCACCTCGGGACAGAGAAAAACTGTTTTTT. It translates to CASSPRDREKLFF.

This clone was found many times. The chain carries TRBV5-4 and TRBJ1-6; 7 bases map to TRBD1. With V trimmed by 3 bases and J by 6 bases, 6 bases remained unmatched. This CDR3 region has 15 residues. Germline V gives CDR1 SGHNT, CDR2 YYREEE (reference sequence). The chain's CDR3 is CASSYWGQSNSPLHF. The DNA for the CDR3 is TGTGCCAGCAGCTATTGGGGACAGAGTAATTCACCCCTCCACTTT.

This clone was picked up a small number of times. The V and J genes are TRBV24-1 and TRBJ2-1, with 9 bases lining up with TRBD2. From germline, CDR1 is KGHDR and CDR2 SFDVKD. V was clipped by 1 base and J by 3 bases; unmatched bases: 9. This CDR3 is built from 18 residues. The CDR3 DNA reads as TGTGCCACCAGTGATTTCCTGACTAGCGGAGTGGGCTACAATGAGCAGTTCTTC. It codes for CATSDFLTSGVGYNEQFF.

This chain connects TRBV5-6 to TRBJ2-7; 9 nucleotides agree with TRBD1. Looked up from germline, CDR1 is SGHDT and CDR2 is YYEEEE. The CDR3 consists of 14 residues. V trimming: 3 bases; J trimming: 6 bases; junction bases outside the gene matches: 7. The CDR3 protein is CASSSLGTGSEQYF. For the CDR3, the DNA is TGTGCCAGCAGCTCCCTTGGGACAGGGTCCGAGCAGTACTTC.

This chain uses TRBV13 with TRBJ2-1; a possible D gene is TRBD2 (5 bases). This CDR3 is 14 amino acids long. Trimming took off 6 bases at V and 6 bases at J, with 15 bases between the two ends. Germline values: CDR1 PRHDT, CDR2 FYEKMQ (reference sequence). CDR3 protein: CASSYETRSNEQFF. The CDR3, as DNA: TGTGCCAGCAGTTACGAAACTAGAAGCAATGAGCAGTTCTTC. Together with reference TRBV13 and TRBJ2-1, the CDR3 gives the full variable domain: AAGVIQSPRHLIKEKRETATLKCYPIPRHDTVYWYQQGPGQDPQFLISFYEKMQSDKGSIPDRFSAQQFSDYHSELNMSSLELGDSALYFCASSYETRSNEQFFGPGTRLTVL.

The chain has TRBV18 and TRBJ2-1, with TRBD2 identical over 8 bases. The ends lost 4 bases at V and 4 bases at J; junction bases unmatched: 9. The CDR3 covers 16 residues. Germline V CDR1 and CDR2: KGHSH, LQKENI. CDR3 amino acids: CASSLPLAGFYNEQFF. The CDR3 region has the DNA TGTGCCAGCTCACTTCCTTTAGCGGGGTTTTACAATGAGCAGTTCTTC.

The CDR3 is CASSLQGATDTQYF. CDR3 nucleotide sequence: TGTGCCAGCAGCTTACAGGGGGCCACAGATACGCAGTATTTT. The V and J genes are TRBV5-4 and TRBJ2-3, with TRBD1 matching 9 bases. V shed 2 bases, J shed 2 bases, and the junction held 0 bases outside the gene matches. This CDR3 region has 14 residues. Per the germline V gene, CDR1 is SGHNT and CDR2 is YYREEE (reference sequence). The whole variable domain, filled in from reference TRBV5-4 and TRBJ2-3, reads ETGVTQSPTHLIKTRGQQVTLRCSSQSGHNTVSWYQQALGQGPQFIFQYYREEENGRGNFPPRFSGLQFPNYSSELNVNALELDDSALYLCASSLQGATDTQYFGPGTRLTVL.

This chain connects TRBV10-3 to TRBJ1-2, with 7 nucleotides matching TRBD1. This CDR3 is 14 amino acids long. V shed 4 bases and J 1 base; nucleotides not matched to a gene: 3. The germline V gene encodes CDR1 ENHRY and CDR2 SYGVKD. CDR3 amino acids: CAISGGQNNYGYTF. The DNA for the CDR3 is TGTGCCATCAGTGGGGGACAGAATAACTATGGCTACACCTTC.

The J gene is TRBJ2-3, the V gene TRBV11-2; the match to TRBD2 covers 11 bases. The trim removed 5 bases at V and 2 bases at J, leaving 15 bases unmatched. Germline V gene data show CDR1 as SGHAT and CDR2 as FQNNGV. This CDR3 has 19 amino acids. CDR3 DNA sequence: TGTGCCAGCAGCCCTCACGGGGGAGCTAGCGGGAGGCCCACAGATACGCAGTATTTT. The encoded protein is CASSPHGGASGRPTDTQYF. Full variable domain (outside the CDR3, taken from reference TRBV11-2 and TRBJ2-3): EAGVAQSPRYKIIEKRQSVAFWCNPISGHATLYWYQQILGQGPKLLIQFQNNGVVDDSQLPKDRFSAERLKGVDSTLKIQPAKLEDSAVYLCASSPHGGASGRPTDTQYFGPGTRLTVL.

This chain uses TRBV7-2 with TRBJ2-3; TRBD2 matches 8 bases. Germline trimming cut 3 bases from V and 1 base from J; bases unmatched to any gene: 9. The CDR3 covers 17 residues. Germline V gene sequence: CDR1 SGHTA, CDR2 FQGNSA. CDR3 protein: CASSFEAGAGGTDTQYF. Here the CDR3 DNA reads TGTGCCAGCAGCTTCGAAGCGGGAGCTGGTGGCACAGATACGCAGTATTTT. The full variable domain, rest sourced from reference TRBV7-2 and TRBJ2-3, is GAGVSQSPSNKVTEKGKDVELRCDPISGHTALYWYRQSLGQGLEFLIYFQGNSAPDKSGLPSDRFSAERTGGSVSTLTIQRTQQEDSAVYLCASSFEAGAGGTDTQYFGPGTRLTVL.

This chain connects TRBV27 to TRBJ2-3; D gene ambiguous. With 6 bases removed from V and 2 bases from J, the gap between germline ends came to 6 bases. The CDR3 extends over 12 amino acids. In germline, CDR1 is MNHEY, CDR2 SMNVEV (reference sequence). The CDR3 protein is CASSGFTDTQYF. CDR3 bases: TGTGCCAGCAGCGGTTTCACAGATACGCAGTATTTT.

This chain links TRBV7-9 with TRBJ2-7; 10 bases are a match to TRBD2. The CDR3 length is 17 residues. The germline V gene has CDR1 SEHNR and CDR2 FQNEAQ (reference sequence). Trimming removed 4 bases from V and 4 bases from J; junction bases left unmatched: 13. The CDR3 region is CASSSSSWLAGEYEQYF. CDR3 sequence (DNA): TGTGCCAGCAGCTCATCATCCTGGCTAGCGGGAGAGTACGAGCAGTACTTC.

This clone was observed a few times. This chain links TRBV14 with TRBJ2-2; D is unclear. CDR1 and CDR2 (germline): SGHDN, FVKESK. The CDR3 sequence is 15 residues long. Trimming left V 1 base short and J 4 bases short, with 10 bases between. This chain's CDR3 is CASSQVRRLTGELFF. The DNA of the CDR3 is TGTGCCAGCAGCCAAGTTAGAAGACTCACCGGGGAGCTGTTTTTT.

This clone appeared once. The V and J genes are TRBV6-2 or TRBV6-3 and TRBJ1-2, with a weak D call TRBD1 (5 bases). This CDR3 is built from 14 residues. Germline V CDR1 and CDR2: MNHEY, SVGEGT. V was shortened by 0 bases and J by 7 bases, with 12 bases between the two germline ends. CDR3 in amino acids: CASSYSQGAVGYTF. CDR3 nucleotides: TGTGCCAGCAGTTACTCGCAAGGGGCGGTTGGCTACACCTTC.

The chain links TRBV6-2 or TRBV6-3 to TRBJ1-6; TRBD1 aligns across 9 bases. The CDR3 runs 14 residues. V was clipped by 3 bases and J by 10 bases; unmatched bases: 4. Germline CDR1 MNHEY, CDR2 SVGEGT. In nucleotides, the CDR3 is TGTGCCAGCAGTTATAACAGGGGGCCATCACCCCTCCACTTT. Protein sequence: CASSYNRGPSPLHF.

This clone occurred a few times. J is TRBJ2-6 and V is TRBV19; 10 bases fit TRBD1. CDR3 length: 17 amino acids. Germline CDR1 reads LNHDA; CDR2 reads SQIVND (reference sequence). V trimming: 7 bases; J trimming: 4 bases; junction bases outside the gene matches: 10. The CDR3 loop reads CASINRDRGLGANVLTF. The CDR3 region has the DNA TGTGCCAGTATTAACCGGGACAGGGGATTGGGGGCCAACGTCCTGACTTTC.

V and J are TRBV13 and TRBJ2-1; D is unclear. Germline loops: CDR1 PRHDT, CDR2 FYEKMQ (reference sequence). The CDR3 runs 16 residues. Trimming removed 4 bases from V and 4 bases from J, with 17 bases in between. CDR3 residues: CASSSPDFPRYNEQFF. CDR3 in DNA: TGTGCCAGCAGCTCTCCCGACTTCCCCCGTTACAATGAGCAGTTCTTC. Together with reference TRBV13 and TRBJ2-1, the CDR3 gives the full variable domain: AAGVIQSPRHLIKEKRETATLKCYPIPRHDTVYWYQQGPGQDPQFLISFYEKMQSDKGSIPDRFSAQQFSDYHSELNMSSLELGDSALYFCASSSPDFPRYNEQFFGPGTRLTVL.

The rearrangement uses TRBV5-1 and TRBJ1-3; 8 bases line up with TRBD1. J gave up 7 bases and V 0 bases, and 6 bases lay outside the gene matches. The CDR3 sequence is 15 residues long. Germline-derived CDR1 and CDR2 are SGHRS and YFSETQ. The CDR3 spells CASSLETGGINTIYF. DNA for the CDR3: TGCGCCAGCAGCTTGGAAACAGGGGGGATCAACACCATATATTTT.